This T cell receptor beta chain was recovered during a study of identical twins (dated by TCRdb to about 2016). At the level of the whole study: TCR alpha and beta repertoires from monozygotic twins, unrelated adults of various ages and cord blood were deep-sequenced to test whether fetal clonotypes persist. To rule out contamination, the twin experiments were replicated at different times with different library preparation protocols.

Library construction relied on 5' RACE. Data came from an Illumina HiSeq 2000. Template switching introduced a universal primer binding site; the final cDNA contained a unique molecular identifier, enabling accurate counting of TCR cDNA molecules. First-strand cDNA for TCR alpha and beta chains was synthesized from specific primers in the conserved constant-segment region. Each cDNA library was double barcoded, with a SMART-Mk sample barcode plus Illumina barcodes, to control for contamination. TruSeq adapter sequences along with Illumina sample barcodes were introduced in two successive PCR steps. The Illumina HiSeq platform was used with custom primers to sequence TCR alpha and beta cDNA libraries. On the authors' methods: Raw reads were processed with MiGEC to extract unique molecular identifiers, and MiXCR was used to determine CDR3 positions. For each individual, recombination models were inferred using an EM algorithm with the repgenHMM and IGoR tools. Shared clonotype analysis was performed with the tcR package in R, normalizing sharing by the product of cloneset sizes. To study raw recombination free of thymic and clonal selection effects, out-of-frame nonproductive sequences were analyzed. TCRdb reanalyzed the raw reads on its own, using fastp at Q25 for trimming and MiXCR for clone calling, and kept in-frame beta chains. Duplicate CDR3 protein sequences are folded into a single record with the most common DNA and genes. The V and J calls, along with clone size, are taken from TCRdb and not from the paper's own processing. The sample profile shows about 190,000 distinct CDR3 sequences; around a sixth of them were found once. Jointly, the top ten make up over 35% of the sample.

From cysteine to phenylalanine, the CDR3 is 12 amino acids long. The entry retains the CDR3 DNA only, 36 bases that are in frame from base 1. For CDR1 and CDR2, the germline V gene lists LGHNT and FRNRAP. The V end loses 4 bases and the J end loses 5 bases, and a stretch of 5 bases separates them. The paper as a whole reports these results and caveats: Fewer insertions were carried by abundant cord blood beta clonotypes; a weaker similar trend was observed in young adult naive repertoires, while no such trend was observed in memory repertoires. Excess twin sharing in beta out-of-frame sequences was weaker because fewer shared sequences lowered the signal-to-noise ratio. Compared with coincidental sharing between unrelated individuals, out-of-frame TCR alpha sequences shared between twins had an excess of sequences with low generation probability. Zero-insertion analyses could be partly confounded by invariant T cells such as MAIT and iNKT, though diverse VJ usage argued against such confounding for most clonotypes. In monozygotic twins, recombination models systematically underestimated out-of-frame TCR alpha sharing, but the models matched the sharing seen between unrelated individuals. Conclusions relied on cross-sectional statistical analysis, since the same donors could not be followed over many years.

On this clonotype itself: The specificity of this receptor is unknown. No base quality information exists; no much larger clone differs at one position.

All donors were healthy Caucasians. The twin cohort consisted of three pairs of female monozygotic twins, all aged roughly 18 to 30 years. Positive isolation kits from Invitrogen were used to isolate the CD4+ and CD8+ T cell populations. This sample also belongs to another study, concerning T cells expressing NK-cell markers. The second paper further reports: Three sorted T-cell subsets (CD3+CD56+NKG2C+, CD3+CD56+NKG2C- and CD3+CD56-NKG2C+) from fewer than 10 donors had their TCR beta-chain repertoires profiled. Among the eight sequenced donors, seven were HCMV-seropositive and one was HCMV-seronegative. In several experiments an anti-gammadeltaTCR antibody was added to restrict sorting to alphabetaTCR-expressing T cells. For six donors, the dominant CD3+CD56+NKG2C+ clonotypes were among the top 10 CD8+ clonotypes and accounted for about 1.0-8% of CD8+ T cells. Those dominant clonotypes were again the most abundant among CD3+CD56-NKG2C+ cells in a handful of donors, at about 25-60.1%. Whether the expanded NKG2C-expressing T cell clones were specific for HCMV antigens remained unclear. Randomly selected healthy volunteers, three men and five women, were used as the eight sequenced donors. HCMV-specific IgG was detected in serum with a commercial ELISA kit to determine HCMV serostatus. Reads were demultiplexed and grouped by UMI with MIGEC, and clonotypes were assembled and quantified with MiTCR. To exclude erroneous sequences, only TCR cDNA sequences supported by at least two reads were retained. The tcR package was used for downstream repertoire analysis, and clonotypes were matched between fractions using CDR3 nucleotide sequence together with V segment. Antigen specificity was annotated against VDJdb with VDJmatch, allowing one amino acid substitution in CDR3.

This TCR was sampled from a woman aged 18 to 35 in good health. What was sequenced was CD8+ T cells sorted from blood. Recombination joined TRBV12-5 with TRBJ2-2; there is no confident call for the D gene. The bases read TGTGCTAGTGGTTCCGGGACCGGGGAGCTGTTTTTT. This encodes CASGSGTGELFF.